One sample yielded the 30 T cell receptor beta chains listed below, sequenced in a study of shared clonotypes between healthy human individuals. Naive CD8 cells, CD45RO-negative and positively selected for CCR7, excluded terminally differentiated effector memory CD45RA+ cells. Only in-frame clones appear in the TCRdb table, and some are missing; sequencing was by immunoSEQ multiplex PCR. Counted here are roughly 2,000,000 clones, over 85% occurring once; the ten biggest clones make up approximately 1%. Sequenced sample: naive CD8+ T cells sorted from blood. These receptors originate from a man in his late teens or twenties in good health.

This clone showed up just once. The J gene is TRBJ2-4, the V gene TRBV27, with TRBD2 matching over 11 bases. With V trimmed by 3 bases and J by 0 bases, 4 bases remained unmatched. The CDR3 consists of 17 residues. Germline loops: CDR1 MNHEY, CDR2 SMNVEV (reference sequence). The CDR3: CASSLGLAVPAKNIQYF. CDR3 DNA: TGTGCCAGCAGTTTGGGACTAGCGGTCCCAGCCAAAAACATTCAGTACTTC.

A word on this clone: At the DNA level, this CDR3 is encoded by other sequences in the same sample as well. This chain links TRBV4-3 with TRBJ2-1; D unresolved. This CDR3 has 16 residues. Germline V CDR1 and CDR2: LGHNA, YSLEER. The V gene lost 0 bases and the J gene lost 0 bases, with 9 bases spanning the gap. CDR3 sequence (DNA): TGCGCCAGCAGCCAAGATGGCACGGGCTCCTACAATGAGCAGTTCTTC. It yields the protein CASSQDGTGSYNEQFF.

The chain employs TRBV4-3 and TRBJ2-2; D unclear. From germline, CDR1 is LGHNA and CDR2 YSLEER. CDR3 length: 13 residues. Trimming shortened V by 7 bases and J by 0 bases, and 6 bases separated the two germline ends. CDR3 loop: CASNSPNTGELFF. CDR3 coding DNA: TGCGCCAGCAACAGTCCGAACACCGGGGAGCTGTTTTTT.

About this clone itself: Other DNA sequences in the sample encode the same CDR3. The CDR3 region has the DNA TGTGCCAGCAGCTTAAGGGGGGGATACGAGCAGTACTTC. Protein: CASSLRGGYEQYF. This chain connects TRBV7-9 to TRBJ2-7; maybe TRBD2 (7 bases). Deletions cut 2 bases from V and 4 bases from J, with 9 bases between. CDR1 is SEHNR, CDR2 FQNEAQ, per germline (reference sequence). The CDR3 is 13 residues long.

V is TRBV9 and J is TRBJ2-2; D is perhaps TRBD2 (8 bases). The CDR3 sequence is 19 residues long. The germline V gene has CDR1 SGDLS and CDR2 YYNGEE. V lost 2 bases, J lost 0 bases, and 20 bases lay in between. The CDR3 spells CASSVTGGGATSNTGELFF. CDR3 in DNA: TGTGCCAGCAGCGTTACGGGAGGGGGCGCGACCTCGAACACCGGGGAGCTGTTTTTT. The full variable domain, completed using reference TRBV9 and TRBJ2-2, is DSGVTQTPKHLITATGQRVTLRCSPRSGDLSVYWYQQSLDQGLQFLIQYYNGEERAKGNILERFSAQQFPDLHSELNLSSLELGDSALYFCASSVTGGGATSNTGELFFGEGSRLTVL.

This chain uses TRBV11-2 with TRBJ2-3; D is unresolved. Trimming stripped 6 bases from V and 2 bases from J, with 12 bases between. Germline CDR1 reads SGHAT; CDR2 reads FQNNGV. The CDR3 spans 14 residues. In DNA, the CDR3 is TGTGCCAGCAGGACACTCCATGACACAGATACGCAGTATTTT. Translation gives CASRTLHDTDTQYF.

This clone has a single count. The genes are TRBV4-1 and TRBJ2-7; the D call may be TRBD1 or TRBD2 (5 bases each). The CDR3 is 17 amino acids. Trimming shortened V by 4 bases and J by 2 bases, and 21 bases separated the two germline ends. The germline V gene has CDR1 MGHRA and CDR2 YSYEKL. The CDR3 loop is CASSPRGGAGAAYEQYF. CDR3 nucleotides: TGCGCCAGCAGCCCCCGGGGCGGAGCCGGGGCCGCCTACGAGCAGTACTTC.

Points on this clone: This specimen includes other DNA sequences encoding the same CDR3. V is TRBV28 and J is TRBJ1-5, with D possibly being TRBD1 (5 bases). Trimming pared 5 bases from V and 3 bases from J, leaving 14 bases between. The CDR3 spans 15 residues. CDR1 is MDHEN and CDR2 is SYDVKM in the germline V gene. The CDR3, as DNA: TGTGCCAGCAGTCCCCGGGGGGTCTCCAATCAGCCCCAGCATTTT. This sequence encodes CASSPRGVSNQPQHF.

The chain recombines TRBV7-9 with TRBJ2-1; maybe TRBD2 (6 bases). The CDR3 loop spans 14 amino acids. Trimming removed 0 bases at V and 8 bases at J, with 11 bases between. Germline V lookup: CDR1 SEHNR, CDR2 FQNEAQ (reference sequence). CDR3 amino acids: CASSLALGGDEQFF. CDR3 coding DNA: TGTGCCAGCAGCTTAGCGTTAGGAGGGGATGAGCAGTTCTTC.

CDR3 loop: CASSLTWPWGELFF. The CDR3 DNA sequence: TGTGCCAGCAGTCTTACTTGGCCCTGGGGGGAGCTGTTTTTT. The chain carries TRBV27 and TRBJ2-2; D gene uncertain. CDR1 MNHEY and CDR2 SMNVEV come from the germline V gene (reference sequence). Trimming removed 5 bases from V and 8 bases from J, with 15 bases in between. The CDR3 is made up of 14 amino acids.

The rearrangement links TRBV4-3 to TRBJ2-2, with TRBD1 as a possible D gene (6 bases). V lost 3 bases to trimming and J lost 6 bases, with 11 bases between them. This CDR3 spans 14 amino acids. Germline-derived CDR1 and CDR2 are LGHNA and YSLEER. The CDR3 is CASSQETGPGELFF. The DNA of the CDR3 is TGCGCCAGCAGCCAGGAGACAGGCCCCGGGGAGCTGTTTTTT.

The chain's CDR3 is CASSLIAGEETQYF. CDR3 nucleotides: TGTGCCAGCAGCTTAATAGCGGGGGAAGAGACCCAGTACTTC. V gene TRBV7-6 combines with J gene TRBJ2-5, with 9 bases fitting TRBD2. The CDR3 is 14 residues long. V trimming: 2 bases; J trimming: 3 bases; junction bases outside the gene matches: 1. Germline V gene data show CDR1 as SGHVS and CDR2 as FNYEAQ.

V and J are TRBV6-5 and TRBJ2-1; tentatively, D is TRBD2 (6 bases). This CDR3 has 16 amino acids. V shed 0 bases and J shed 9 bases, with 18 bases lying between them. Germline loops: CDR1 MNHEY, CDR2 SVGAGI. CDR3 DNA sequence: TGTGCCAGCAGTTACTCGGGGAGGAGAGGGATGGCTGAGCAGTTCTTC. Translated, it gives CASSYSGRRGMAEQFF.

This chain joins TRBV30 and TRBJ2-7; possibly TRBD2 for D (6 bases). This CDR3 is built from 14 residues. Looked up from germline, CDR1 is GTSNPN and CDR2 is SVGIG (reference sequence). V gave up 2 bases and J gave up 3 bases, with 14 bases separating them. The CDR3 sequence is CAWSTSGRFYEQYF. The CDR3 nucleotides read TGTGCCTGGAGTACCAGCGGGCGGTTCTACGAGCAGTACTTC.

The chain's CDR3 is CASSEYQGIEQYF. CDR3 DNA sequence: TGTGCCAGCAGTGAATACCAGGGCATCGAGCAGTACTTC. V and J are TRBV2 and TRBJ2-7; D may be TRBD1 (5 bases). This CDR3 has 13 residues. Germline V gene data show CDR1 as SNHLY and CDR2 as FYNNEI. V lost 2 bases and J 6 bases, leaving 11 bases between the germline ends.

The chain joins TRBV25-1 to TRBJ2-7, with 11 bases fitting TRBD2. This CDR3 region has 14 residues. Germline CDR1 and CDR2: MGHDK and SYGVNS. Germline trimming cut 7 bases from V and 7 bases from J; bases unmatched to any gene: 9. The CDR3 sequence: CASTSSGGLREQYF. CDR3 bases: TGTGCCAGCACCTCTAGCGGGGGGTTAAGGGAGCAGTACTTC.

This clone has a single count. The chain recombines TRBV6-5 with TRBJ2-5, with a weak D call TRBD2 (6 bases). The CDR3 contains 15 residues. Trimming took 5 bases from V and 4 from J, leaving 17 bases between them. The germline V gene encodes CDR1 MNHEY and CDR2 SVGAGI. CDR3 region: CASSRKTSLGETQYF. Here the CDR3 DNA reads TGTGCCAGCAGTCGGAAGACTAGTTTGGGAGAGACCCAGTACTTC.

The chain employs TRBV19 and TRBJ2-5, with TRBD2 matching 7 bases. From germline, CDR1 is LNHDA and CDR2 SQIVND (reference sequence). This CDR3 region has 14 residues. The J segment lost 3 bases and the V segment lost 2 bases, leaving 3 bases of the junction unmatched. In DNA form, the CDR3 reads TGTGCCAGTAGTATACAGCTAGCGGAAGAGACCCAGTACTTC. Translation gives CASSIQLAEETQYF.

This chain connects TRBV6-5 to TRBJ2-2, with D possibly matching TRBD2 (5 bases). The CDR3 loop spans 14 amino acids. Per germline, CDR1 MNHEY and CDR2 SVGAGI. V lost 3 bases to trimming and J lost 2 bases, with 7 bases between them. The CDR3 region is CASSYRGNTGELFF. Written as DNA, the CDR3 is TGTGCCAGCAGTTATCGGGGTAACACCGGGGAGCTGTTTTTT.

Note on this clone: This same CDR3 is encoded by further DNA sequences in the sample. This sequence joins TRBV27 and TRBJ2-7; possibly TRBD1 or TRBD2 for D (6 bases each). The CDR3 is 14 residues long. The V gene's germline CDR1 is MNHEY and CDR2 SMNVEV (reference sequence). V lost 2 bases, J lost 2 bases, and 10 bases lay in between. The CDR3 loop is CASSLKGGTYEQYF. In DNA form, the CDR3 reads TGTGCCAGCAGTTTAAAAGGGGGGACCTACGAGCAGTACTTC.

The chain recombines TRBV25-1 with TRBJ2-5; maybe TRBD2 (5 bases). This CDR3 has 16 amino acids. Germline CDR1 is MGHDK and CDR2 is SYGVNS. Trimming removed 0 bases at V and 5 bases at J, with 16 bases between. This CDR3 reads CASSEYSGVRGETQYF. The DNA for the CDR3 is TGTGCCAGCAGTGAATACAGCGGCGTGCGCGGGGAGACCCAGTACTTC.

CDR3 nucleotide sequence: TGTGCCACCAGCAGAGATCGCCTAGCGGACCAAGAGACCCAGTACTTC. Its translation is CATSRDRLADQETQYF. The chain employs TRBV15 and TRBJ2-5; 7 bases are a match to TRBD2. The CDR3 extends over 16 amino acids. The germline CDR1 and CDR2 sequences are LNHNV and YYDKDF (reference sequence). V dropped 0 bases and J dropped 0; count of bases not matched to a gene: 4.

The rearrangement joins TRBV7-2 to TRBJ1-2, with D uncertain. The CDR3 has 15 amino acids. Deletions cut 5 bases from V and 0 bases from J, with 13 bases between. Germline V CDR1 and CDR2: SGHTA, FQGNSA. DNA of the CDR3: TGTGCCAGCAGCCCCCTTAGAACAGCTAACTATGGCTACACCTTC. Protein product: CASSPLRTANYGYTF.

CDR3: CASSLRAGLEQYF. The CDR3 coding sequence is TGTGCCAGCAGTTTAAGGGCCGGCCTCGAGCAGTACTTC. This chain connects TRBV28 to TRBJ2-7; D is ambiguous. Germline values: CDR1 MDHEN, CDR2 SYDVKM. This CDR3 is 13 amino acids long. Trimming stripped 2 bases from V and 6 bases from J, with 11 bases between.

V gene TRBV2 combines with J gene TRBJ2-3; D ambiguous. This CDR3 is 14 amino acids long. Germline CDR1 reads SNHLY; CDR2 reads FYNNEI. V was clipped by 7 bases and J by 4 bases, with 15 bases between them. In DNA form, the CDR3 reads TGTGCCAGCATCGAGGTATCGTCCTCAGATACGCAGTATTTT. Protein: CASIEVSSSDTQYF.

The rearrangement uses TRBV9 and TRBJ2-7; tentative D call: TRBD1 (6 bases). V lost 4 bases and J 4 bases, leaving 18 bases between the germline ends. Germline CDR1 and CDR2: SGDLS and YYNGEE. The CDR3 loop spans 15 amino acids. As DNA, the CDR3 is TGTGCCAGCAGCTTCACGGACAGCGGCGGGTACGAGCAGTACTTC. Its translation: CASSFTDSGGYEQYF.

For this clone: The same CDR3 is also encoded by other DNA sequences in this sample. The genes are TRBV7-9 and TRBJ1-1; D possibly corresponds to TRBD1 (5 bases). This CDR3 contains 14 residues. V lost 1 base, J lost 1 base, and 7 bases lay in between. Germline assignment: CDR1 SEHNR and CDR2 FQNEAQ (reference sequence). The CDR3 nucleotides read TGTGCCAGCAGCTTAGGCGGGGGGAACACTGAAGCTTTCTTT. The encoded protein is CASSLGGGNTEAFF.

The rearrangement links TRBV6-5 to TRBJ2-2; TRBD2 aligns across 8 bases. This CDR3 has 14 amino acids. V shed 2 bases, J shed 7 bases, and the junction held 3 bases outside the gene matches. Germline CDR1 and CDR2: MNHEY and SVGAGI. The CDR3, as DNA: TGTGCCAGCAGTTACCCGGCGGGGGGCGGGGAGCTGTTTTTT. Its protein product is CASSYPAGGGELFF.

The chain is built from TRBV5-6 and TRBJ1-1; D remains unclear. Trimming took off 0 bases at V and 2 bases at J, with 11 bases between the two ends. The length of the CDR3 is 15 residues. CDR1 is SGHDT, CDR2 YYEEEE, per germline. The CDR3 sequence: CASSLVYELNTEAFF. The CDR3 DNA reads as TGTGCCAGCAGCTTGGTGTACGAGCTTAACACTGAAGCTTTCTTT. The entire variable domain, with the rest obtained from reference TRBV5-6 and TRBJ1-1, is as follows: DAGVTQSPTHLIKTRGQQVTLRCSPKSGHDTVSWYQQALGQGPQFIFQYYEEEERQRGNFPDRFSGHQFPNYSSELNVNALLLGDSALYLCASSLVYELNTEAFFGQGTRLTVV.

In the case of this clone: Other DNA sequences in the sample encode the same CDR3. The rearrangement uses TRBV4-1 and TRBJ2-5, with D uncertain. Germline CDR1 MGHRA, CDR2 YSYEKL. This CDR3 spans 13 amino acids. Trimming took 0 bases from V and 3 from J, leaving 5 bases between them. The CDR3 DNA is TGCGCCAGCAGCCAAGATACTGAAGAGACCCAGTACTTC. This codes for CASSQDTEETQYF.